These T cell receptor beta chains were read from a single sample in a study of blood T cells in healthy people across ages. From the 5' RACE reads, TCRdb called clonotypes with MiXCR, one entry per CDR3 protein. Counted here are roughly 1,500,000 distinct CDR3 sequences, 42% occurring once; the ten biggest clones make up less than 8%. The sequencing input was blood. The source of these receptors is a woman under 30 in good health. Both conserved end residues are part of each CDR3. A D gene is named only where the DNA matches it firmly. Clone size, where shown, is once, few, many, or a class for clones that have expanded.

j_call | d_call | clone_size | v_call | cdr3_nt | cdr3_aa
TRBJ1-2 | NA | few | TRBV7-9 | TGTGCCAGCGCGATGGGGGCTTGGGGCTACACCTTC | CASAMGAWGYTF
TRBJ2-7 | NA | few | TRBV28 | TGTGCCAGCATCCCAGAAGGGGGCTCCTACGAGCAGTACTTC | CASIPEGGSYEQYF
TRBJ1-1 | NA | NA | TRBV4-1 | TGCGCCAGCAGCCAAGGTGGGTTCTTGGGCACTGAAGCTTTCTTT | CASSQGGFLGTEAFF
TRBJ2-7 | NA | few | TRBV18 | TGTGCCAGCTCACCACGGGGGCGCGGTTCACTTTTGTACGAGCAGTACTTC | CASSPRGRGSLLYEQYF
TRBJ2-3 | TRBD2 | NA | TRBV12-3/TRBV12-4 | TGTGCCAGCAGTTCATTAGCGGGGGGGCCAATTACCACAGATACGCAGTATTTT | CASSSLAGGPITTDTQYF
TRBJ1-2 | TRBD1 | many | TRBV29-1 | TGCAGCGTCGCAACCGGGACAGGGGACGGCTACACCTTC | CSVATGTGDGYTF
TRBJ1-1 | TRBD1 | NA | TRBV12-3/TRBV12-4 | TGTGCCAGCAGTGGACAGGGACGGGAAGCTTTCTTT | CASSGQGREAFF
TRBJ1-6 | TRBD1 | NA | TRBV7-9 | TGTGCCAGCAGTAGGGACAGCTCGAATTCACCCCTCCACTTT | CASSRDSSNSPLHF
TRBJ1-4 | TRBD1 | NA | TRBV7-9 | TGTGCCAGCAGCTTAGCGCGAATGGGACAGGAGCCAACTAATGAAAAACTGTTTTTT | CASSLARMGQEPTNEKLFF
TRBJ1-1 | NA | NA | TRBV7-2 | TGTGCCAGCAGCTTAGGTACGGGGAGAGGAACTGAAGCTTTCTTT | CASSLGTGRGTEAFF
TRBJ1-6 | NA | NA | TRBV7-9 | TGTGCCAGCAGCTTAGACGGCCCTAGCTCCTATAATTCACCCCTCCACTTT | CASSLDGPSSYNSPLHF
TRBJ2-5 | NA | NA | TRBV5-1 | TGCGCCAGCAGCGGGCGACCGGACCCAGAGACCCAGTACTTC | CASSGRPDPETQYF
TRBJ2-1 | TRBD2 | few | TRBV5-1 | TGCGCCAGCAGCTGGGGACTAGCGGGGGGAGACAATGAGCAGTTCTTC | CASSWGLAGGDNEQFF
TRBJ2-5 | NA | NA | TRBV11-2 | TGTGCCAGTGGGGGCCTGTACCAAGAGACCCAGTACTTC | CASGGLYQETQYF
TRBJ2-7 | NA | many | TRBV29-1 | TGCAGCGTTGAGGTATTCGGAAAGGAGCAGTACTTC | CSVEVFGKEQYF
TRBJ1-4 | NA | NA | TRBV5-1 | TGCGCCAGCAGCTCGGGCGTAGTAGTTGAAAAACTGTTTTTT | CASSSGVVVEKLFF
TRBJ1-2 | TRBD1 | NA | TRBV9 | TGTGCCAGCACCGTGGAAGGGACAGCCTATGGCTACACCTTC | CASTVEGTAYGYTF
TRBJ2-1 | NA | NA | TRBV5-1 | TGCGCCAGCAGCCCCACCGGGCTCCCCTTCAATGAGCAGTTCTTC | CASSPTGLPFNEQFF
TRBJ1-3 | NA | NA | TRBV12-3/TRBV12-4 | TGTGCCAGCAGCGCCAGGGGAGGTGGAAACACCATATATTTT | CASSARGGGNTIYF
TRBJ2-1 | TRBD2 | few | TRBV7-9 | TGTGCCAGCAGCTTAGCGGGACTAGCGGATAACCACAATGAGCAGTTCTTC | CASSLAGLADNHNEQFF
TRBJ2-3 | NA | many | TRBV10-3 | TGTGCCATCGGACCTAACACAGATACGCAGTATTTT | CAIGPNTDTQYF
TRBJ2-2 | NA | NA | TRBV7-2 | TGTGCCAGCAGACCGAATGCCGGGGAGCTGTTTTTT | CASRPNAGELFF
TRBJ1-2 | NA | NA | TRBV6-6 | TGTGCCAGCAGTTACTCGGGTCAGAACTATGGCTACACCTTC | CASSYSGQNYGYTF
TRBJ2-1 | TRBD2 | NA | TRBV7-3 | TGTGCCAGCAGCGACATCGGGGGGGGCTACAATGAGCAGTTCTTC | CASSDIGGGYNEQFF
TRBJ2-3 | TRBD2 | NA | TRBV5-4 | TGTGCCAGCAGCTTGACTAGCGGGAGTTCAGATACGCAGTATTTT | CASSLTSGSSDTQYF
TRBJ1-2 | TRBD1 | NA | TRBV5-1 | TGCGCCAGCAGCTTGGTGTCAGGGGGCGGCTATGGCTACACCTTC | CASSLVSGGGYGYTF
TRBJ2-6 | NA | NA | TRBV28 | TGTGCCAGCAGTTGGGGAGCGCAATCCAACGTCCTGACTTTC | CASSWGAQSNVLTF
TRBJ1-6 | NA | NA | TRBV20-1 | TGCAGTGCCAAAATTCGACAGGACCGGATAGATTCACCCCTCCACTTT | CSAKIRQDRIDSPLHF
TRBJ2-7 | NA | NA | TRBV7-3 | TGTGCCAGCAGGGATATTGCAGGAGGCGGTTACAATGAGCAGTACTTC | CASRDIAGGGYNEQYF
TRBJ2-3 | TRBD1 | few | TRBV2 | TGTGCCAGCAGGACAGGGGGCCCATATGAAAGCACAGATACGCAGTATTTT | CASRTGGPYESTDTQYF
TRBJ1-2 | NA | many | TRBV20-1 | TGCAGTGCTAGAGGGCAGGGCGGGGGCTACACCTTC | CSARGQGGGYTF
TRBJ1-1 | NA | NA | TRBV12-3/TRBV12-4 | TGTGCCAGCAGTCCCTCGGACAGGAACACTGAAGCTTTCTTT | CASSPSDRNTEAFF
TRBJ1-2 | NA | few | TRBV4-1 | TGCGCCAGCAGCCAAACGGCGGAAGCTAACTATGGCTACACCTTC | CASSQTAEANYGYTF
TRBJ2-3 | NA | NA | TRBV7-2 | TGTGCCAGCAGCTTATCTGGCTTTCTCACAGATACGCAGTATTTT | CASSLSGFLTDTQYF
TRBJ2-4 | TRBD2 | NA | TRBV12-3/TRBV12-4 | TGTGCCAGCAGCCCCGGACTAGCGTCCAAAAACATTCAGTACTTC | CASSPGLASKNIQYF
TRBJ2-3 | NA | few | TRBV18 | TGTGCCAGCTCCTTCGGGGCTTCCGGGGATACGCAGTATTTT | CASSFGASGDTQYF
TRBJ1-6 | NA | NA | TRBV27 | TGTGCCATCAGTTTAGGGGCCCCTAATTCACCCCTCCACTTT | CAISLGAPNSPLHF
TRBJ2-2 | NA | NA | TRBV29-1 | TGCAGCGTTGGATTTTTACGCACCGGGGAGCTGTTTTTT | CSVGFLRTGELFF
TRBJ2-1 | TRBD2 | NA | TRBV7-3 | TGTGCCAGCAGCTTAAGAGGGTTAGGCGGGGGGGCTCCCTACAATGAGCAGTTCTTC | CASSLRGLGGGAPYNEQFF
TRBJ1-2 | NA | few | TRBV4-1 | TGCGCCAGCAGCCAAGTCCGACAGGAAAAGGATGGCTACACCTTC | CASSQVRQEKDGYTF
TRBJ2-2 | NA | NA | TRBV7-2 | TGTGCCAGCAGCTTACAGAGCGCAGGCACCGGGGAGCTGTTTTTT | CASSLQSAGTGELFF
TRBJ2-7 | NA | NA | TRBV5-5 | TGTGCCAGCAGCGTCACAGGGAACTACGAGCAGTACTTC | CASSVTGNYEQYF
TRBJ1-1 | NA | NA | TRBV12-3/TRBV12-4 | TGTGCCAGCAGCGAGGCGTTCGGGACTTTCTTT | CASSEAFGTFF
TRBJ1-5 | NA | few | TRBV20-1 | TGCAGTCCCTTGAGTCCGAATCAGCCCCAGCATTTT | CSPLSPNQPQHF
TRBJ2-7 | NA | NA | TRBV7-9 | TGTGCCAGCAGCTTAACGGGGTCTACCGAGCAGTACTTC | CASSLTGSTEQYF
TRBJ2-5 | TRBD1 | NA | TRBV25-1 | TGTGCCAGCAGTACTATCGACAGGGCTAAAGAGACCCAGTACTTC | CASSTIDRAKETQYF
TRBJ2-5 | NA | NA | TRBV10-3 | TGTGCCATCAGGGGATCGACAGCGGTTCAAGAGACCCAGTACTTC | CAIRGSTAVQETQYF
TRBJ2-5 | TRBD1 | NA | TRBV10-2 | TGCGCCAGCAGTGAAAGGGGGCCAGAGACCCAGTACTTC | CASSERGPETQYF
TRBJ2-7 | TRBD2 | few | TRBV4-1 | TGCGCCAGCAGCCAAGAAGGTCGGGGGGAATGGTGCGAGCAGTACTTC | CASSQEGRGEWCEQYF
TRBJ1-2 | TRBD1 | NA | TRBV20-1 | TGCAGTGCTAGAGATCAGGGACAGGGGGCGAACTATGGCTACACCTTC | CSARDQGQGANYGYTF
TRBJ1-1 | NA | NA | TRBV27 | TGTGCCAGCAGTCCCCCGGTTGGTGGGAACACTGAAGCTTTCTTT | CASSPPVGGNTEAFF
TRBJ2-7 | NA | NA | TRBV7-9 | TGTGCCAGCAGCGTACTAGAATACGAGCAGTACTTC | CASSVLEYEQYF
TRBJ2-5 | NA | NA | TRBV21-1 | TGTGCCAGCATCCGGGACGGATACGAGCTGTACTTC | CASIRDGYELYF
TRBJ1-1 | NA | NA | TRBV7-9 | TGTGCCAGCCCCCCCTCCGGGACCACTGAAGCTTTCTTT | CASPPSGTTEAFF
TRBJ2-7 | NA | NA | TRBV21-1 | TGTGCCGACGTCCCCCTCCCCTACGAGCAGTACTTC | CADVPLPYEQYF